These 21 T cell receptor beta chains share one sample of origin, sequenced in a study of T-cell memory formation after mild COVID-19. Each CDR3 protein is one row after TCRdb ran MiXCR on the 5' RACE reads. The sample shows roughly 450,000 distinct CDR3 sequences, roughly 18% of them seen only once. Sequencing was performed on PBMCs or a T cell subset sorted from them (not recorded which). Receptors originate from an adult woman who had mild COVID-19 (a few samples of this study predate the infection). Cell type and time point are not known.

This sequence joins TRBV5-5 and TRBJ1-2; D is unresolved. Deletions cut 1 base from V and 4 bases from J, with 11 bases between. The CDR3 loop spans 14 amino acids. The germline gives CDR1 SGHKS, CDR2 YYEKEE (reference sequence). Here the CDR3 DNA reads TGTGCCAGCAGCTTGCCAGGCCCGGCCTATGGCTACACCTTC. It is translated as CASSLPGPAYGYTF.

The rearrangement links TRBV3-1 to TRBJ1-6, with no clear D. Trimming pared 0 bases from V and 13 bases from J, leaving 7 bases between. This CDR3 has 12 amino acids. CDR1 is LGHDT, CDR2 YNNKEL, per germline (reference sequence). The CDR3 loop reads CASSQDPHPLHF. Here the CDR3 DNA reads TGTGCCAGCAGCCAAGACCCGCATCCCCTCCACTTT.

This chain uses TRBV15 with TRBJ2-2; TRBD2 might be the D (5 bases). This CDR3 is built from 15 residues. The V gene's germline CDR1 is LNHNV and CDR2 YYDKDF (reference sequence). Trimming stripped 7 bases from V and 5 bases from J, with 17 bases between. The DNA of the CDR3 is TGTGCCACCAAGTTCTCCATTGAGGGTACCGGGGAGCTGTTTTTT. This translates into CATKFSIEGTGELFF.

There are a few counts of this clonotype. The V call is TRBV7-8, the J call TRBJ1-4, with a weak D call TRBD1 (5 bases). From germline, CDR1 is SGHVS and CDR2 FQNEAQ. V was clipped by 0 bases and J by 8 bases, with 13 bases between them. The CDR3 loop spans 15 amino acids. The CDR3 here is CASSLAEGLGEKLFF. CDR3 sequence (DNA): TGTGCCAGCAGCTTAGCTGAGGGGTTAGGCGAAAAACTGTTTTTT.

This clonotype was counted only a few times. V gene TRBV20-1 combines with J gene TRBJ2-7; D unclear. The CDR3 sequence is 12 residues long. V lost 3 bases, J lost 11 bases, and 17 bases lay in between. Germline V gene sequence: CDR1 DFQATT, CDR2 SNEGSKA (reference sequence). The CDR3 here is CSASPGEVEEYF. The CDR3 DNA reads TGCAGTGCTAGTCCGGGCGAGGTAGAGGAGTACTTC.

This clonotype came up once. The chain employs TRBV24-1 and TRBJ2-3; 12 bases are shared with TRBD2. The CDR3 loop spans 17 amino acids. Germline CDR1 reads KGHDR; CDR2 reads SFDVKD. The ends lost 1 base at V and 3 bases at J; junction bases unmatched: 4. CDR3 in amino acids: CATSDFWTSGVTDTQYF. CDR3 coding DNA: TGTGCCACCAGTGATTTTTGGACTAGCGGGGTGACAGATACGCAGTATTTT.

This clonotype was seen more than once but under ten times. The gene calls are TRBV29-1 and TRBJ2-7; D unclear. Trimming left V 7 bases short and J 4 bases short, with 11 bases between. The CDR3 is 11 amino acids. The V gene's germline CDR1 is SQVTM and CDR2 ANQGSEA. DNA of the CDR3: TGCAGCGCTGTTTATGGTTACGAGCAGTACTTC. Residues: CSAVYGYEQYF.

This clonotype was counted only a few times. The V call is TRBV5-1, the J call TRBJ1-4; maybe TRBD1 (6 bases). This CDR3 spans 15 amino acids. The V gene's germline CDR1 is SGHRS and CDR2 YFSETQ. Trimming took off 0 bases at V and 5 bases at J, with 11 bases between the two ends. The CDR3 region is CASSLVGQENEKLFF. The CDR3, as DNA: TGCGCCAGCAGCTTGGTGGGACAAGAGAATGAAAAACTGTTTTTT. Drawing the rest from reference TRBV5-1 and TRBJ1-4, the complete variable domain is KAGVTQTPRYLIKTRGQQVTLSCSPISGHRSVSWYQQTPGQGLQFLFEYFSETQRNKGNFPGRFSGRQFSNSRSEMNVSTLELGDSALYLCASSLVGQENEKLFFGSGTQLSVL.

CDR3 protein: CASSGLSGAPEAFF. CDR3 bases: TGTGCCAGCAGCGGACTGAGCGGGGCCCCTGAAGCTTTCTTT. This chain links TRBV9 with TRBJ1-1, with D tentatively TRBD1 (5 bases). V lost 3 bases to trimming and J lost 6 bases, with 15 bases between them. Per the germline V gene, CDR1 is SGDLS and CDR2 is YYNGEE. There are 14 residues in the CDR3.

This clonotype was observed a handful of times. This chain joins TRBV6-5 and TRBJ1-2; 8 nucleotides match TRBD1. The CDR3 contains 17 residues. Germline CDR1 and CDR2: MNHEY and SVGAGI. With 0 bases clipped from V and 5 bases from J, the junction kept 11 bases outside the gene matches. The chain's CDR3 is CASSYSKTGEWGYGYTF. The CDR3 region has the DNA TGTGCCAGCAGTTACTCGAAGACAGGGGAGTGGGGTTATGGCTACACCTTC.

This clonotype was seen only once. The chain joins TRBV14 to TRBJ1-6, with no clear D. V lost 2 bases and J 4 bases, leaving 0 bases between the germline ends. Germline V gene data show CDR1 as SGHDN and CDR2 as FVKESK. This CDR3 spans 12 amino acids. CDR3 in amino acids: CASSQYNSPLHF. The CDR3 nucleotides read TGTGCCAGCAGCCAATATAATTCACCCCTCCACTTT.

This clonotype was observed a few times. V and J are TRBV18 and TRBJ2-6, with D perhaps being TRBD1 or TRBD2 (5 bases each). The CDR3 is 17 amino acids. Germline-derived CDR1 and CDR2 are KGHSH and LQKENI. V dropped 4 bases and J dropped 3 bases, with 16 bases sitting between them. The CDR3 DNA sequence: TGTGCCAGCTCACAGGGACGGACCTCTGGTGGGGCCAACGTCCTGACTTTC. Its protein product is CASSQGRTSGGANVLTF. Full variable domain (remainder filled in from reference TRBV18 and TRBJ2-6): NAGVMQNPRHLVRRRGQEARLRCSPMKGHSHVYWYRQLPEEGLKFMVYLQKENIIDESGMPKERFSAEFPKEGPSILRIQQVVRGDSAAYFCASSQGRTSGGANVLTFGAGSRLTVL.

This clonotype was recorded only once. The chain is built from TRBV20-1 and TRBJ1-1; D not resolved. Germline CDR1 and CDR2: DFQATT and SNEGSKA (reference sequence). This CDR3 is built from 15 residues. Trimming stripped 3 bases from V and 0 bases from J, with 14 bases between. CDR3 region: CSASSLLSLNTEAFF. The CDR3, as DNA: TGCAGTGCTAGCTCGCTATTATCATTGAACACTGAAGCTTTCTTT.

This clonotype is a singleton in its sample. J is TRBJ2-1 and V is TRBV12-3 or TRBV12-4, with no clear D. This CDR3 comprises 11 residues. V gave up 5 bases and J gave up 12 bases, with 11 bases separating them. The CDR3 nucleotides read TGTGCCAGCAGTCCTAACCCGGTGCAGTTCTTC. Its protein is CASSPNPVQFF.

This clonotype came up a few times. The CDR3 loop is CASSLAQSRDNEQFF. CDR3 in DNA: TGTGCCAGCAGCTTAGCCCAGTCGCGGGACAATGAGCAGTTCTTC. The chain carries TRBV7-9 and TRBJ2-1; TRBD2 might be the D (5 bases). This CDR3 comprises 15 residues. Germline loops: CDR1 SEHNR, CDR2 FQNEAQ (reference sequence). Trimming took 0 bases from V and 5 from J, leaving 11 bases between them.

This sequence joins TRBV19 and TRBJ1-2, with unresolved D. There are 17 residues in the CDR3. The germline gives CDR1 LNHDA, CDR2 SQIVND (reference sequence). V was clipped by 3 bases and J by 1 base, with 18 bases between them. Here the CDR3 reads CASSITVAPQINYGYTF. Here the CDR3 DNA reads TGTGCCAGTAGTATTACAGTTGCACCGCAGATTAACTATGGCTACACCTTC.

A few counts support this clonotype. The CDR3, as DNA: TGCAGTGCTCCCCATAGGGGGTCGAGCTCCTACGAGCAGTACTTC. Translated, it gives CSAPHRGSSSYEQYF. This sequence joins TRBV20-1 and TRBJ2-7, with a possible D match to TRBD1 (6 bases). V lost 5 bases and J lost 0, with 17 bases in between. Germline CDR1 and CDR2: DFQATT and SNEGSKA (reference sequence). This CDR3 has 15 residues.

The CDR3 loop is CASSLEGRGQRGQYF. The CDR3 nucleotides read TGTGCCAGCAGCTTAGAGGGCAGGGGGCAACGTGGGCAGTACTTC. This chain links TRBV7-8 with TRBJ2-7, with 8 positions matching TRBD1. Trimming took 1 base from V and 9 from J; bases not matched to a gene: 11. This CDR3 contains 15 residues. Per the germline V gene, CDR1 is SGHVS and CDR2 is FQNEAQ. Filled out from reference TRBV7-8 and TRBJ2-7, the complete variable domain reads GAGVSQSPRYKVAKRGQDVALRCDPISGHVSLFWYQQALGQGPEFLTYFQNEAQLDKSGLPSDRFFAERPEGSVSTLKIQRTQQEDSAVYLCASSLEGRGQRGQYFGPGTRLTVT.

This clonotype was seen a handful of times. This sequence joins TRBV11-2 and TRBJ2-1; maybe TRBD2 (6 bases). This CDR3 comprises 17 residues. Germline assignment: CDR1 SGHAT and CDR2 FQNNGV. Trimming cost V 0 bases and J 0 bases, with 12 bases left between them. Here the CDR3 reads CASSLDTHGSSYNEQFF. Here the CDR3 DNA reads TGTGCCAGCAGCTTAGATACGCACGGGAGCTCCTACAATGAGCAGTTCTTC.

The chain combines TRBV10-3 with TRBJ2-5; 14 positions agree with TRBD2. Losses at the gene ends were 5 bases for V and 2 bases for J; bases not matched to a gene: 10. The CDR3 spans 18 residues. Germline loops: CDR1 ENHRY, CDR2 SYGVKD. DNA for the CDR3: TGTGCCATCAGTAATCCGGGACTAGCGGGAGATATACAAGAGACCCAGTACTTC. Translating it yields CAISNPGLAGDIQETQYF.

V is TRBV30 and J is TRBJ1-1; weak D call: TRBD1 (5 bases). This CDR3 spans 11 amino acids. The germline V gene encodes CDR1 GTSNPN and CDR2 SVGIG (reference sequence). Trimming shortened V by 3 bases and J by 6 bases, and 8 bases separated the two germline ends. The CDR3 sequence is CAWRGLAEAFF. The CDR3 bases are TGTGCCTGGAGGGGGCTGGCTGAAGCTTTCTTT.